The 17 T cell receptor beta chains below all came from one sample that was sequenced in a study of blood T cell repertoires in COVID-19 (TCRdb year 2020). Preparation of the library involved the immunoSEQ multiplex PCR assay. Held by TCRdb, this immuneACCESS table contains in-frame sequences only and omits some clones. Under half of the omission traces to an unresolved V gene where checked; the cause of the rest is unknown. The sample table shows some 250,000 clones, and around 86% are seen once. About 3.5% of the sample is taken by the ten largest. The sequenced sample consisted of PBMCs or T cells enriched from blood (not recorded which). Receptors originate from a woman in her thirties or forties with acute COVID-19.

J is TRBJ2-1 and V is TRBV6-5; D may be TRBD1 (7 bases). V lost 7 bases and J 4 bases, leaving 14 bases between the germline ends. CDR1 MNHEY and CDR2 SVGAGI come from the germline V gene. CDR3 length: 14 residues. As DNA, the CDR3 is TGTGCCAGCAATGCGGGACAGAGTTACAATGAGCAGTTCTTC. Translated, it gives CASNAGQSYNEQFF.

This clone was counted a single time. The chain has TRBV11-3 and TRBJ2-7; tentative D call: TRBD1 (6 bases). Germline-derived CDR1 and CDR2 are SGHNT and YENEEA. V lost 4 bases, J lost 2 bases, and 12 bases lay in between. The CDR3 consists of 14 residues. CDR3 nucleotide sequence: TGTGCCAGCAGCTCCCGGGACACTCCCTACGAGCAGTACTTC. Amino acids: CASSSRDTPYEQYF.

The chain uses TRBV5-8 and TRBJ1-2; TRBD1 agrees at 7 bases. The V segment lost 4 bases and the J segment 4 bases; nucleotides outside the gene matches: 10. The CDR3 spans 15 residues. Germline V gene lookup returns CDR1 SGHTS and CDR2 YDEGEE. CDR3 DNA: TGTGCCAGCAGCCAACCCGGGACAGAATTCTATGGCTACACCTTC. Translating it yields CASSQPGTEFYGYTF.

The genes are TRBV10-3 and TRBJ2-5; 11 bases line up with TRBD1. The CDR3 is made up of 15 amino acids. Germline-derived CDR1 and CDR2 are ENHRY and SYGVKD. The J segment lost 2 bases and the V segment lost 3 bases, leaving 2 bases of the junction unmatched. CDR3: CAISDRDRGQETQYF. In DNA, the CDR3 is TGTGCCATCAGTGATCGGGACAGGGGGCAAGAGACCCAGTACTTC.

The rearrangement uses TRBV7-8 and TRBJ1-1, with TRBD1 as a possible D gene (5 bases). With 9 bases removed from V and 1 base from J, the gap between germline ends came to 18 bases. The germline V gene encodes CDR1 SGHVS and CDR2 FQNEAQ. This CDR3 spans 15 amino acids. The chain's CDR3 is CASMGYQQANTEAFF. As DNA, the CDR3 is TGTGCCAGTATGGGTTACCAACAGGCGAACACTGAAGCTTTCTTT. Full variable domain (missing parts from reference TRBV7-8 and TRBJ1-1): GAGVSQSPRYKVAKRGQDVALRCDPISGHVSLFWYQQALGQGPEFLTYFQNEAQLDKSGLPSDRFFAERPEGSVSTLKIQRTQQEDSAVYLCASMGYQQANTEAFFGQGTRLTVV.

As concerns this clone: The same CDR3 arises from other DNA sequences in this sample as well. The J gene is TRBJ2-7, the V gene TRBV30, with 12 bases lining up with TRBD2. The germline V gene encodes CDR1 GTSNPN and CDR2 SVGIG (reference sequence). This CDR3 comprises 16 residues. J gave up 0 bases and V 0 bases, and 3 bases lay outside the gene matches. The CDR3 sequence: CAWSVLAGGGSYEQYF. CDR3 nucleotide sequence: TGTGCCTGGAGTGTACTAGCGGGAGGTGGCTCCTACGAGCAGTACTTC.

This clone was seen a single time. The J gene is TRBJ2-5, the V gene TRBV5-1, with D perhaps matching TRBD2 (5 bases). The CDR3 is made up of 14 amino acids. The germline gives CDR1 SGHRS, CDR2 YFSETQ. V dropped 0 bases and J dropped 2 bases, with 8 bases sitting between them. The CDR3 DNA reads as TGCGCCAGCAGCTTGGTTGGGGAGCAAGAGACCCAGTACTTC. Encoded protein: CASSLVGEQETQYF. The variable domain in full, completed from reference TRBV5-1 and TRBJ2-5, reads KAGVTQTPRYLIKTRGQQVTLSCSPISGHRSVSWYQQTPGQGLQFLFEYFSETQRNKGNFPGRFSGRQFSNSRSEMNVSTLELGDSALYLCASSLVGEQETQYFGPGTRLLVL.

The chain combines TRBV12-3 or TRBV12-4 with TRBJ2-7; D call uncertain. The V end was cut by 2 bases, the J end by 0 bases, with 5 bases between. The CDR3 sequence is 13 residues long. This CDR3 reads CASSLTNSYEQYF. In nucleotides, the CDR3 is TGTGCCAGCAGTTTAACAAACTCCTACGAGCAGTACTTC.

In DNA, the CDR3 is TGTGCCAGCAGCAACACAGGGGGCACAGTCGATGAGCAGTTCTTC. This translates into CASSNTGGTVDEQFF. The V and J genes are TRBV7-8 and TRBJ2-1, with 9 bases matching TRBD1. Trimming took 5 bases from V and 8 from J; bases not matched to a gene: 10. Germline V gene lookup returns CDR1 SGHVS and CDR2 FQNEAQ. The CDR3 contains 15 residues.

CDR3 sequence: CASSRDRFQPQHF. DNA for the CDR3: TGTGCCAGCAGTAGGGACAGGTTCCAGCCCCAGCATTTT. This chain connects TRBV6-5 to TRBJ1-5, with 8 nucleotides matching TRBD1. CDR3 length: 13 amino acids. The germline V gene has CDR1 MNHEY and CDR2 SVGAGI. Trimming took 5 bases from V and 7 from J; bases not matched to a gene: 4.

The J gene is TRBJ2-7, the V gene TRBV12-3 or TRBV12-4, with TRBD1 matching over 7 bases. V gave up 6 bases and J gave up 0 bases; unmatched junction bases: 2. The CDR3 spans 13 residues. CDR3 protein: CASRTGNSYEQYF. The CDR3 nucleotides read TGTGCCAGCAGGACAGGGAACTCCTACGAGCAGTACTTC.

V usage is TRBV11-3 and J usage is TRBJ2-1; TRBD2 matches 11 bases. The J segment lost 8 bases and the V segment lost 5 bases, leaving 5 bases of the junction unmatched. The germline V gene encodes CDR1 SGHNT and CDR2 YENEEA. The CDR3 sequence is 14 residues long. CDR3 nucleotide sequence: TGTGCCAGCAGCAAACTAGCGGGAGAATATGAGCAGTTCTTC. Its translation is CASSKLAGEYEQFF.

Only a few counts were recorded for this clone. This chain connects TRBV5-1 to TRBJ1-1; 9 bases align to TRBD1. Germline-derived CDR1 and CDR2 are SGHRS and YFSETQ. After removal of 6 bases from V and 1 base from J, the junction contained 4 bases not matched to a gene. This CDR3 has 14 amino acids. CDR3 amino acids: CASKRQGGNTEAFF. CDR3 DNA: TGCGCCAGCAAAAGACAGGGGGGGAACACTGAAGCTTTCTTT.

The V call is TRBV18, the J call TRBJ2-1, with 7 bases identical to TRBD1. The CDR3 contains 14 residues. J gave up 2 bases and V 9 bases, and 7 bases lay outside the gene matches. Germline V gene sequence: CDR1 KGHSH, CDR2 LQKENI. The CDR3, as DNA: TGTGCCAGTTCCGGGACAGCCACCTACAATGAGCAGTTCTTC. This codes for CASSGTATYNEQFF.

The J gene is TRBJ2-1, the V gene TRBV5-1; 12 bases are shared with TRBD2. Germline lookup yields CDR1 SGHRS and CDR2 YFSETQ. This CDR3 has 16 residues. Trimming took 5 bases from V and 1 from J; bases not matched to a gene: 4. The chain's CDR3 is CASSYGLAGSYNEQFF. For the CDR3, the DNA is TGCGCCAGCAGTTACGGACTAGCGGGATCCTACAATGAGCAGTTCTTC.

V gene TRBV5-1 combines with J gene TRBJ2-7; possible D gene TRBD2, 6 bases. Germline V gene lookup returns CDR1 SGHRS and CDR2 YFSETQ. The CDR3 runs to 14 residues. V lost 4 bases and J lost 0, with 11 bases in between. Here the CDR3 reads CASSTPGLSYEQYF. CDR3 in DNA: TGCGCCAGCAGCACACCGGGACTCTCCTACGAGCAGTACTTC.

The V call is TRBV9, the J call TRBJ2-7; the D gene is possibly TRBD1 (6 bases). Germline CDR1 and CDR2: SGDLS and YYNGEE. CDR3 length: 15 amino acids. Trimming pared 3 bases from V and 3 bases from J, leaving 16 bases between. The CDR3 sequence: CASSAEGQGRYEQYF. The CDR3 DNA sequence: TGTGCCAGCAGCGCCGAAGGGCAGGGGCGCTACGAGCAGTACTTC.